This TCR beta chain was retrieved from a study of T-cell memory formation after mild COVID-19. Whole-study context: Clustering of TCRs was largely donor specific. Overall study findings and caveats: While clones contracting from day 15 to 85 were balanced between CD4 and CD8, later expanders leaned CD4+. Whether second-wave clones peaking at day 37 were SARS-CoV-2 specific went unconfirmed.

Of note for this clonotype: Its antigen is undetermined.

TCRdb reprocessed the 5' RACE reads with MiXCR, giving one entry per CDR3 protein. The sample records 530,000 or so distinct CDR3 sequences, around a sixth being singletons. This CDR3 has 15 residues. V lost 1 base and J 0 bases, leaving 11 bases between the germline ends. Germline lookup yields CDR1 SGHRS and CDR2 YFSETQ. This chain links TRBV5-1 with TRBJ2-7, with no clear D. The sequence was collected from an adult woman who had mild COVID-19 (a few samples of this study predate the infection). Cell type and time point are not known. The sequencing input was PBMCs or a T cell subset sorted from them (not recorded which). CDR3 coding DNA: TGCGCCAGCAGCTTGACCCCAAAGAGCTCCTACGAGCAGTACTTC. Translating gives CASSLTPKSSYEQYF.